One and the same sample provided the 16 T cell receptor beta chains below, sequenced in a study of technical replicates of blood from a handful of donors. Method: immunoSEQ multiplex PCR; TCRdb's copy keeps in-frame clones and lacks some. The table includes some 80,000 clones, roughly 90% detected once. The sequenced sample consisted of T cells isolated from PBMCs. Every receptor here comes from a human donor in good health.

The V and J genes are TRBV7-3 and TRBJ2-3; the match to TRBD2 covers 11 bases. The J segment lost 2 bases and the V segment lost 4 bases, leaving 8 bases of the junction unmatched. Germline CDR1 and CDR2: SGHTA and FQGTGA. This CDR3 is built from 17 residues. CDR3 in DNA: TGTGCCAGCAGCTCGAAACTAGCGGGAGCCTTCACAGATACGCAGTATTTT. Amino acids: CASSSKLAGAFTDTQYF.

This rearrangement joins TRBV28 to TRBJ2-7; 7 bases are a match to TRBD1. Per the germline V gene, CDR1 is MDHEN and CDR2 is SYDVKM. The CDR3 length is 14 residues. Trimming took 5 bases from V and 0 from J; bases not matched to a gene: 4. The CDR3 nucleotides read TGTGCCAGCAGTCTACAGGGGTTCTCCTACGAGCAGTACTTC. This encodes CASSLQGFSYEQYF. The complete variable domain, with remaining parts taken from reference TRBV28 and TRBJ2-7, reads DVKVTQSSRYLVKRTGEKVFLECVQDMDHENMFWYRQDPGLGLRLIYFSYDVKMKEKGDIPEGYSVSREKKERFSLILESASTNQTSMYLCASSLQGFSYEQYFGPGTRLTVT.

The chain couples TRBV6-5 to TRBJ1-2; D gene uncertain. Trimming removed 4 bases from V and 0 bases from J, with 9 bases in between. The germline gives CDR1 MNHEY, CDR2 SVGAGI. The CDR3 is 14 amino acids. CDR3 amino acids: CASSFRGSNYGYTF. The CDR3 bases are TGTGCCAGCAGTTTCCGCGGGTCTAACTATGGCTACACCTTC.

The V gene is TRBV30, the J gene TRBJ2-7; D is unclear. CDR1 is GTSNPN and CDR2 is SVGIG in the germline V gene (reference sequence). Trimming took 3 bases from V and 3 from J, leaving 9 bases between them. This CDR3 contains 12 residues. The DNA of the CDR3 is TGTGCCTGGAGAGCACCTCTCTACGAGCAGTACTTC. It translates to CAWRAPLYEQYF.

This chain links TRBV4-2 with TRBJ1-2, with unresolved D. The CDR3 is 17 residues long. Germline V gene data show CDR1 as LGHNA and CDR2 as YNFKEQ. V shed 3 bases and J shed 0 bases, with 17 bases lying between them. CDR3 in amino acids: CASSQGVGSATNYGYTF. In DNA form, the CDR3 reads TGTGCCAGCAGCCAGGGAGTGGGGTCGGCTACTAACTATGGCTACACCTTC.

This clone was seen just once. The genes are TRBV6-5 and TRBJ2-1; the D gene is possibly TRBD2 (5 bases). CDR3 size: 14 residues. Germline V gene lookup returns CDR1 MNHEY and CDR2 SVGAGI. Trimming removed 0 bases at V and 4 bases at J, with 7 bases between. CDR3 in DNA: TGTGCCAGCAGTTACTCACGGGAATACAATGAGCAGTTCTTC. Protein sequence: CASSYSREYNEQFF.

The chain couples TRBV4-3 to TRBJ2-7; TRBD2 matches 11 bases. The CDR3 loop spans 15 amino acids. V lost 3 bases to trimming and J lost 2 bases; unmatched junction nucleotides: 3. Germline values: CDR1 LGHNA, CDR2 YSLEER. This CDR3 reads CASSHLAGGPYEQYF. The CDR3 bases are TGCGCCAGCAGCCATTTAGCGGGAGGGCCCTACGAGCAGTACTTC.

The chain links TRBV4-3 to TRBJ1-1; the D gene is possibly TRBD1 (6 bases). CDR3 length: 15 amino acids. From germline, CDR1 is LGHNA and CDR2 YSLEER. V was cut by 2 bases and J by 1 base, with 11 bases left in between. As DNA, the CDR3 is TGCGCCAGCAGCCAAACAACAGGGACGAACACTGAAGCTTTCTTT. Translation: CASSQTTGTNTEAFF.

The rearrangement joins TRBV2 to TRBJ1-2; 7 nucleotides align to TRBD1. This CDR3 is 16 amino acids long. CDR1 and CDR2 from the germline V gene are SNHLY and FYNNEI. With 5 bases clipped from V and 1 base from J, the junction kept 10 bases outside the gene matches. CDR3 sequence reads: CASSSRDRFYNYGYTF. The CDR3 DNA reads as TGTGCCAGCAGTTCTCGGGACAGATTTTATAACTATGGCTACACCTTC.

To note about this clone: An end of the junction differs from the germline gene, which may be a read error. This chain links TRBV20-1 with TRBJ1-1; 8 bases line up with TRBD1. CDR1 DFQATT and CDR2 SNEGSKA come from the germline V gene (reference sequence). CDR3 size: 11 residues. CDR3 in DNA: TGCAGTGCTAGAGACCGGGACCGGGACAGGTTT. This encodes CSARDRDRDRF.

The chain couples TRBV29-1 to TRBJ2-7, with D perhaps TRBD1 (5 bases). Deletions cut 2 bases from V and 4 bases from J, with 9 bases between. This CDR3 has 12 residues. Germline V lookup: CDR1 SQVTM, CDR2 ANQGSEA. DNA for the CDR3: TGCAGCGTTGAAACAGGCGGATACGAGCAGTACTTC. It encodes CSVETGGYEQYF.

The V and J genes are TRBV4-1 and TRBJ2-3; D ambiguous. Trimming shortened V by 1 base and J by 6 bases, and 5 bases separated the two germline ends. The CDR3 is 12 amino acids. CDR1 MGHRA and CDR2 YSYEKL come from the germline V gene. The CDR3 region has the DNA TGCGCCAGCAGCCAAGGGGCGGATACGCAGTATTTT. It translates to CASSQGADTQYF.

The chain carries TRBV11-2 and TRBJ2-2; TRBD1 matches at 9 bases. V was clipped by 3 bases and J by 5 bases; unmatched bases: 4. This CDR3 contains 15 residues. The germline V gene encodes CDR1 SGHAT and CDR2 FQNNGV. CDR3 region: CASSLAGTGTGELFF. CDR3 coding DNA: TGTGCCAGCAGCTTGGCCGGGACAGGGACCGGGGAGCTGTTTTTT.

As concerns this clone: An end of the junction does not agree with germline; a read error may underlie this. The chain couples TRBV6-6 to TRBJ1-1; perhaps TRBD1 as D (5 bases). This CDR3 is built from 12 residues. Germline assignment: CDR1 MNHNY and CDR2 SVGAGI (reference sequence). CDR3 nucleotides: TGTGCCAGCAGCCTTGACAGCCCTGAGGCTTTCTTT. Its protein is CASSLDSPEAFF.

The chain carries TRBV6-1 and TRBJ2-7; no reliable D call. CDR1 MNHNS and CDR2 SASEGT come from the germline V gene. V lost 3 bases to trimming and J lost 2 bases, with 8 bases between them. The CDR3 sequence is 13 residues long. The CDR3 protein is CASSERPPYEQYF. The CDR3 DNA follows: TGTGCCAGCAGTGAGAGGCCCCCCTACGAGCAGTACTTC.

CDR3 protein: CASSFAPGTGETSNEKLFF. CDR3 DNA sequence: TGTGCCAGCAGTTTTGCCCCGGGGACAGGGGAAACCTCAAATGAAAAACTGTTTTTT. This chain joins TRBV28 and TRBJ1-4; TRBD1 agrees at 10 bases. The CDR3 length is 19 residues. The V and J ends lost 3 bases and 5 bases, in that order; junction bases with no gene match: 15. Germline V gene lookup returns CDR1 MDHEN and CDR2 SYDVKM.